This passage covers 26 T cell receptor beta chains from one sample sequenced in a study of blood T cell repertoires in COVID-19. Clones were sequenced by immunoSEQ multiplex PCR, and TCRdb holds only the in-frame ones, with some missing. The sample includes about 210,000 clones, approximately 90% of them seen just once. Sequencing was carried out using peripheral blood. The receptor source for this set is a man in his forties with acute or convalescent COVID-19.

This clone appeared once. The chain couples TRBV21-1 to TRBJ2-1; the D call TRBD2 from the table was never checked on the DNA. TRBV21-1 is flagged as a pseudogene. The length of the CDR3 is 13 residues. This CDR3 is CASSKAVVGEQFF. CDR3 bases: TGTGCCAGCAGCAAAGCGGTAGTTGGTGAGCAGTTCTTC.

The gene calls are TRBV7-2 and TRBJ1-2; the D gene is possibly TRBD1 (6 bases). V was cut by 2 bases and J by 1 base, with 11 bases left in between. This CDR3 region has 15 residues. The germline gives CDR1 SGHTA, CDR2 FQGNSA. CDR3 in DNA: TGTGCCAGCAGCTTAAGTGGCAGGGGTAACTATGGCTACACCTTC. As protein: CASSLSGRGNYGYTF.

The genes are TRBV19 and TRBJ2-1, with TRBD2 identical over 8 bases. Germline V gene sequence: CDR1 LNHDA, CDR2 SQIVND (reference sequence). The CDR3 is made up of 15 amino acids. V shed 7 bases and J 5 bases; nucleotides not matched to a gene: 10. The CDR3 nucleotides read TGTGCCAGTAAGTCGGACGGGGGGGCGGACAATGAGCAGTTCTTC. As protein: CASKSDGGADNEQFF.

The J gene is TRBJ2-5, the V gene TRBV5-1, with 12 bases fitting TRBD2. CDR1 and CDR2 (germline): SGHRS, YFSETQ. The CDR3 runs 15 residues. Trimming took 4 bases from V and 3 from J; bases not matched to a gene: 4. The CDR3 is CASSDRTSGEETQYF. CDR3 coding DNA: TGCGCCAGCAGCGACCGGACTAGCGGGGAAGAGACCCAGTACTTC.

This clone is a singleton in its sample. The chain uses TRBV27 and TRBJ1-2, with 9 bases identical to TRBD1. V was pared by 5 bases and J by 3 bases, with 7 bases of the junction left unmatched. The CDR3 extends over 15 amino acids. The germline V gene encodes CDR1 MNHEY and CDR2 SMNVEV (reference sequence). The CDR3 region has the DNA TGTGCCAGCAGTCGCCAGCGGACAGGGGACTATGGCTACACCTTC. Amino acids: CASSRQRTGDYGYTF.

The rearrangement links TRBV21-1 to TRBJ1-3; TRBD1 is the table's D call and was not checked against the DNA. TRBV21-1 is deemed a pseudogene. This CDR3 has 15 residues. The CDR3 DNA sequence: TGTGCCAGCAGCCCCGTGGGGCCCTCTGGAAACACCATATATTTT. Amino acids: CASSPVGPSGNTIYF.

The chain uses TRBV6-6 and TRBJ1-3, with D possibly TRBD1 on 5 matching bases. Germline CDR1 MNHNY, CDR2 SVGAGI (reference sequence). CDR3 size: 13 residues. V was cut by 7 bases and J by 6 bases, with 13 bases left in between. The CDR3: CASIRVDENTIYF. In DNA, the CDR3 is TGTGCCAGCATCAGGGTAGATGAAAACACCATATATTTT.

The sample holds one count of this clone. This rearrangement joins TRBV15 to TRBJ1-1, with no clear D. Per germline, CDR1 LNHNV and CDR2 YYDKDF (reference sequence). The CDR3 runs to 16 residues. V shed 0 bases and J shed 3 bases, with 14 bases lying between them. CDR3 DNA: TGTGCCACCAGCAGAGAGAGGATCCGGGGAGACACTGAAGCTTTCTTT. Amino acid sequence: CATSRERIRGDTEAFF.

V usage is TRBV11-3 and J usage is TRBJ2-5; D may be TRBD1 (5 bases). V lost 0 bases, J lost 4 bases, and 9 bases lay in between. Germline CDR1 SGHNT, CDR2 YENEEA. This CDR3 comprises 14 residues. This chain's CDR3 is CASSLDGARETQYF. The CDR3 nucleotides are TGTGCCAGCAGCTTAGATGGGGCGAGAGAGACCCAGTACTTC.

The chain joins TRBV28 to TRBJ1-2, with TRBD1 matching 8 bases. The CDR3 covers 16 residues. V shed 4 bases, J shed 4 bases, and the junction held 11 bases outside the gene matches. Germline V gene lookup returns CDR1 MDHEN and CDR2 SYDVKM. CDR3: CASSSGQGREGYGYTF. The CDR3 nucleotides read TGTGCCAGCAGTTCCGGACAGGGAAGGGAAGGCTATGGCTACACCTTC.

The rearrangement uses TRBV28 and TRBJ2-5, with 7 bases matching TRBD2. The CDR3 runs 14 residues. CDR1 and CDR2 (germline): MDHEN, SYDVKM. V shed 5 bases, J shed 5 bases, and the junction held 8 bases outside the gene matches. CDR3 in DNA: TGTGCCAGCAGTACTAGCAAGGGAGGGGAGACCCAGTACTTC. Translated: CASSTSKGGETQYF.

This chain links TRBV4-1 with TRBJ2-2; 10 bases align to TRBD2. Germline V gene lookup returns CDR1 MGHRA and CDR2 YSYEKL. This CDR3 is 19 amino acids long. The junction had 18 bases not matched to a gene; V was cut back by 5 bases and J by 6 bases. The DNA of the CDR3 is TGCGCCAGCAGCGTGGATCGGGCAGCGGGGGGGCCGGTCGCCGGGGAGCTGTTTTTT. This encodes CASSVDRAAGGPVAGELFF.

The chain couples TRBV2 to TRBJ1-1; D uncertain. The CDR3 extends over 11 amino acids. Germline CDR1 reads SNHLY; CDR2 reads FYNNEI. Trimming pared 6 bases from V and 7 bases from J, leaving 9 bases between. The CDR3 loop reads CASRRSGEAFF. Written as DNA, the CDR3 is TGTGCCAGCAGGAGATCAGGTGAAGCTTTCTTT. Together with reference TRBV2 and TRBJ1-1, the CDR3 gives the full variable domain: EPEVTQTPSHQVTQMGQEVILRCVPISNHLYFYWYRQILGQKVEFLVSFYNNEISEKSEIFDDQFSVERPDGSNFTLKIRSTKLEDSAMYFCASRRSGEAFFGQGTRLTVV.

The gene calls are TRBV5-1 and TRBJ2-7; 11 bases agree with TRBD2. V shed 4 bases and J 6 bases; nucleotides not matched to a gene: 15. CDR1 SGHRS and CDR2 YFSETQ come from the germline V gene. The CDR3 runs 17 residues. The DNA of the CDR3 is TGCGCCAGCAGCCCCGGGGATAGCGGGAGGGCCCCCAGCGAGCAGTACTTC. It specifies CASSPGDSGRAPSEQYF.

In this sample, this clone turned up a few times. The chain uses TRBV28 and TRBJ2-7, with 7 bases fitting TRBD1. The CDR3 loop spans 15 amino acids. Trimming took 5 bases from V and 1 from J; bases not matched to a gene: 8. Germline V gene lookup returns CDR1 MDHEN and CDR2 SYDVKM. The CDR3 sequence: CASSPTGTASYEQYF. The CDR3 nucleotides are TGTGCCAGCAGTCCCACCGGGACAGCATCCTACGAGCAGTACTTC.

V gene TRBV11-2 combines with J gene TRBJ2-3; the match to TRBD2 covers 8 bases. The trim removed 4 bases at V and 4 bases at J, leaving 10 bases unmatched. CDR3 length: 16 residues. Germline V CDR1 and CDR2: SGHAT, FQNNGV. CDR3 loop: CASSSRSGEAADTQYF. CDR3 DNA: TGTGCCAGCAGCTCCCGTAGCGGGGAGGCAGCAGATACGCAGTATTTT.

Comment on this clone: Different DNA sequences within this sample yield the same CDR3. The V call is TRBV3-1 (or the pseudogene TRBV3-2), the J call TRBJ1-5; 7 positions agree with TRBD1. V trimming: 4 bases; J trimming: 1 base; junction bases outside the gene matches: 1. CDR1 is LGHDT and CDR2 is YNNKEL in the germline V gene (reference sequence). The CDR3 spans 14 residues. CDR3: CASSPRGSNQPQHF. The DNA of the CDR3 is TGTGCCAGCAGCCCCAGGGGGAGCAATCAGCCCCAGCATTTT.

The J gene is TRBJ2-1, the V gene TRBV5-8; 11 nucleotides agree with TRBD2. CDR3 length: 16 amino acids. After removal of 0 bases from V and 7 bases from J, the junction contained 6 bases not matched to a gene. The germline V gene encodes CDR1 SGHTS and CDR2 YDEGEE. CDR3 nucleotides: TGTGCCAGCAGCTTGGTACGACTAGCGGGACGTAATGAGCAGTTCTTC. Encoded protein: CASSLVRLAGRNEQFF.

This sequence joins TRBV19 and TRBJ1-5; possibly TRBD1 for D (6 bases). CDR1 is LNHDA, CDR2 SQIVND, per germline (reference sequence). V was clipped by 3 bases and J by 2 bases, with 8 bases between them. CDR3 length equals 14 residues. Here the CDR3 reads CASSMTGGNQPQHF. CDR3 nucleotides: TGTGCCAGTAGTATGACAGGTGGCAATCAGCCCCAGCATTTT.

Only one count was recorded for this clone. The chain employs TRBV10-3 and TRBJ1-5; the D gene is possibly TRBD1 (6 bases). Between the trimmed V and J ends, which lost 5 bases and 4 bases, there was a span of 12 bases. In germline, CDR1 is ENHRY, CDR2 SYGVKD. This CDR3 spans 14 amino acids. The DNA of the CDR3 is TGTGCCATCAGTATACAGGGAGCTAATCAGCCCCAGCATTTT. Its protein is CAISIQGANQPQHF.

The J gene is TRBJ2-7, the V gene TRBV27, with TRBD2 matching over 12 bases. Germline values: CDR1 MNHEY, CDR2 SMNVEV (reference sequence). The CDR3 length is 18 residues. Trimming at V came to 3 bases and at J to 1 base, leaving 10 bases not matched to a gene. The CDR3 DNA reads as TGTGCCAGCAGTTTCTCCACTAGCGGGGGGAGAAATTCCTACGAGCAGTACTTC. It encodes CASSFSTSGGRNSYEQYF.

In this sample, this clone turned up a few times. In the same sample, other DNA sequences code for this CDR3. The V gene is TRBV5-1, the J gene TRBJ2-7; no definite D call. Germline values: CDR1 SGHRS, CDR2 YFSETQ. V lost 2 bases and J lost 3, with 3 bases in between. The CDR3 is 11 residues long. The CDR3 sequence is CASSFLYEQYF. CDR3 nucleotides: TGCGCCAGCAGCTTCCTCTACGAGCAGTACTTC.

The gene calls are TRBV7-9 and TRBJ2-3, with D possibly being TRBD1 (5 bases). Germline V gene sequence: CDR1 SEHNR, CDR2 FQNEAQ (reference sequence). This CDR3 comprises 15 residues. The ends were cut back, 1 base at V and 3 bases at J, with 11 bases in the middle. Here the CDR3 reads CASSLEGAGTDTQYF. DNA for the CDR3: TGTGCCAGCAGCTTAGAAGGGGCAGGGACAGATACGCAGTATTTT.

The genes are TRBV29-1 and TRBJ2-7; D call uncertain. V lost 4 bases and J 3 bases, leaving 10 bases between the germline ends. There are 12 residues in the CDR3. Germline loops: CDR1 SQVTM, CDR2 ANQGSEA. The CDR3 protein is CSVAQPYYEQYF. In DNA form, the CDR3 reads TGCAGCGTTGCACAACCATACTACGAGCAGTACTTC.

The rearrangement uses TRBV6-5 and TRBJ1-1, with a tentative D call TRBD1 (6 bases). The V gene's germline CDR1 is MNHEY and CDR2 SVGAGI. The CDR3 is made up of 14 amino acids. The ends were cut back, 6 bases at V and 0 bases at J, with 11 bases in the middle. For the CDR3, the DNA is TGTGCCAGCAGCCGCGGACAGTTGAACACTGAAGCTTTCTTT. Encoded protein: CASSRGQLNTEAFF.

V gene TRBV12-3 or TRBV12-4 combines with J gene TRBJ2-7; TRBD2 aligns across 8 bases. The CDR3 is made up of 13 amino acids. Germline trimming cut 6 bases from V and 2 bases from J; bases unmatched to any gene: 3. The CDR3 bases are TGTGCCAGCAGCCAGGGACTAGCCTACGAGCAGTACTTC. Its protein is CASSQGLAYEQYF.